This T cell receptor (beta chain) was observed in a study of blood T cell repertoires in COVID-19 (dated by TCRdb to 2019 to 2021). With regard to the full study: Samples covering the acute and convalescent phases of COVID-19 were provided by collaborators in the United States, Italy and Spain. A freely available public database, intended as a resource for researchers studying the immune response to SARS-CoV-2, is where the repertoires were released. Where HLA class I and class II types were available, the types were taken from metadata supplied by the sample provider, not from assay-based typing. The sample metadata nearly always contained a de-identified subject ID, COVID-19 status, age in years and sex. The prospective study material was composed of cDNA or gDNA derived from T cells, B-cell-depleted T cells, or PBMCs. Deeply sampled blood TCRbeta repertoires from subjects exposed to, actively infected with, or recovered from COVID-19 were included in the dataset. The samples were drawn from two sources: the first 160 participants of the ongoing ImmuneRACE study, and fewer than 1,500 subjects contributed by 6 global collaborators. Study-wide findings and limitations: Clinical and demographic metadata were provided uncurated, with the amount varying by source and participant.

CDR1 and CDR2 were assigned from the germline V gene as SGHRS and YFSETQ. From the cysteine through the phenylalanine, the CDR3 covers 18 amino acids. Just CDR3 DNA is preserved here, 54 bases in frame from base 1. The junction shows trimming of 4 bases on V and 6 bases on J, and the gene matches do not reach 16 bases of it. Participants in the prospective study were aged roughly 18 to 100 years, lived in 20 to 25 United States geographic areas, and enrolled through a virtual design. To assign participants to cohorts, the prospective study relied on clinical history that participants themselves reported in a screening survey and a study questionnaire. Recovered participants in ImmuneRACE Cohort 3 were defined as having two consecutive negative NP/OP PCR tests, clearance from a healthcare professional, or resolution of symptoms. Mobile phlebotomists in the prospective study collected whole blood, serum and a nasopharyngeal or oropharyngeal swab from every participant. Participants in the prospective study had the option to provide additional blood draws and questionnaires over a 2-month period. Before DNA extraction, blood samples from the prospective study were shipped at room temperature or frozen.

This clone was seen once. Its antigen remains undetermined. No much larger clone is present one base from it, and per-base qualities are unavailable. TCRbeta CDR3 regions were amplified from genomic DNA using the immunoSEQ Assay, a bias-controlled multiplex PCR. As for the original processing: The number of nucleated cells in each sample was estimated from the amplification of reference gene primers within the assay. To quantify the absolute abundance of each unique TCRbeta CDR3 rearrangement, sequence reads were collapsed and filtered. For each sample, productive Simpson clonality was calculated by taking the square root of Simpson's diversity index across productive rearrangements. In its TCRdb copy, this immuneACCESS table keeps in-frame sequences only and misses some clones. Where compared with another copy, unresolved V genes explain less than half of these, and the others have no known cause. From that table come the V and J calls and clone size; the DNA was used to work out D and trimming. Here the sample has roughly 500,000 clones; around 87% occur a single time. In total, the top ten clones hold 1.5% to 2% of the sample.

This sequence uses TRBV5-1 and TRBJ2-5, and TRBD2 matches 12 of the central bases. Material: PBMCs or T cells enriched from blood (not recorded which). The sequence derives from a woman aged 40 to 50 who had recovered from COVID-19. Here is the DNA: TGCGCCAGCAGCCCCAAAGCAATGACTAGCGGGAGTATTAAGACCCAGTACTTC. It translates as CASSPKAMTSGSIKTQYF.